This T cell receptor beta chain was observed in a study of blood T cell repertoires in COVID-19. In the original processing: Amplifying reference gene primers gave estimates of nucleated cell counts. Assay: immunoSEQ multiplex PCR; the TCRdb copy retains only in-frame clones and omits some. V, J and clone size are those of that table, while D and trimming were read from the DNA. This sample carries about 280,000 clones, 85% to 90% of them seen once, and the ten largest clones take over 4%. Participants were aged roughly 18 to 100 years from roughly 25 US areas. Sequences were obtained from PBMCs or T cells enriched from blood (not recorded which). This sequence originates from a woman aged 25 to 45 with acute COVID-19.

CDR3 in amino acids: CSASPFMLSGANVLTF. Here the CDR3 DNA reads TGCAGTGCTAGTCCCTTTATGCTATCTGGGGCCAACGTCCTGACTTTC. The rearrangement uses TRBV20-1 and TRBJ2-6; D is undetermined. The CDR3 is 16 residues long. CDR1 DFQATT and CDR2 SNEGSKA come from the germline V gene (reference sequence). V lost 3 bases, J lost 1 base, and 13 bases lay in between.